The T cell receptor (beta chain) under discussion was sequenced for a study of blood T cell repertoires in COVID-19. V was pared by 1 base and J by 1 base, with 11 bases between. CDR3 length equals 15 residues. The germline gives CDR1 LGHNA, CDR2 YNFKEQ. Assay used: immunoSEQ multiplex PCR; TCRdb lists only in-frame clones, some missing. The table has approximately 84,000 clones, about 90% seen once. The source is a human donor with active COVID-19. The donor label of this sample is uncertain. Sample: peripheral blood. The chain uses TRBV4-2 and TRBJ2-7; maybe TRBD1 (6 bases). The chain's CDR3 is CASSQVAGDSYEQYF. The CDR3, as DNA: TGTGCCAGCAGCCAAGTGGCAGGGGATTCCTACGAGCAGTACTTC.